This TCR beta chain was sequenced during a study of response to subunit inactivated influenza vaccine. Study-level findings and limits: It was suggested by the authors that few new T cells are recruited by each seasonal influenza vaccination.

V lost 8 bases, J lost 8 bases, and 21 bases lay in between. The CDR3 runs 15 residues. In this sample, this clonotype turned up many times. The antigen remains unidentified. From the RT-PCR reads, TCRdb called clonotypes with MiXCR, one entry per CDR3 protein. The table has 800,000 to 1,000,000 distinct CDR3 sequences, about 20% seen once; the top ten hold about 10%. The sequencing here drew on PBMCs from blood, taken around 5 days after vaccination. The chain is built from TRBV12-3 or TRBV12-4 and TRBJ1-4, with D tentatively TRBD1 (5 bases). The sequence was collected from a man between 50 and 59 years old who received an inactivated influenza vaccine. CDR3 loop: CASARDVAIQEKLFF. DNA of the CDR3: TGTGCCAGCGCCCGGGACGTCGCGATCCAGGAAAAACTGTTTTTT.